A selection of T cell receptor beta chains follows, all from one sample in a study of cytomegalovirus exposure and HLA in healthy donors. Profiled with immunoSEQ multiplex PCR; TCRdb holds only in-frame clones, not every one. The sample yields about 130,000 clones, 85% to 90% seen once. The sample comprised PBMCs. These receptors came from a woman under 40 in good health and CMV-seropositive. The CDR3 runs from the conserved cysteine through the conserved F or W. A D gene is named only where the DNA matches it firmly. Only part of the rows carry a size: once, few, many, or a class if the clone is expanded.

V,J,size,D,DNA,CDR3
TRBV27,TRBJ1-1,-,-,TGTGCCAGCAGTTTATTCTTCGGCGGGAGAGCTTTCTTT,CASSLFFGGRAFF
TRBV5-1,TRBJ2-2,-,TRBD1,TGCGCCAGCAGCTTGGGATCACAGGGGCCCGGGGAGCTGTTTTTT,CASSLGSQGPGELFF
TRBV5-1,TRBJ1-1,-,TRBD1,TGCGCCAGCAGCTTGAACCGACAGGGGCTGAACACTGAAGCTTTCTTT,CASSLNRQGLNTEAFF
TRBV2,TRBJ1-1,-,-,TGTGCCAGCAGACCAGGGTTCGCGAACACTGAAGCTTTCTTT,CASRPGFANTEAFF
TRBV7-8,TRBJ2-7,-,TRBD2,TGTGCCAGCAGCGGGGGGGGAGTCGAGCAGTACTTC,CASSGGGVEQYF
TRBV6-6,TRBJ2-5,-,-,TGTGCCAGCAGTTACCCCCAGGTGGGCGTGGAGACCCAGTACTTC,CASSYPQVGVETQYF
TRBV11-2,TRBJ2-3,-,-,TGTGCCAGCAGCCGCGACAGAGCTAGCACAGATACGCAGTATTTT,CASSRDRASTDTQYF
TRBV6-5,TRBJ1-1,-,-,TGTGCCAGCAGTTACCAAACTGAAGCTTTCTTT,CASSYQTEAFF
TRBV9,TRBJ2-5,-,TRBD2,TGTGCCAGCAGCTTACGACTAGCGGGAGACCCCCAAGAGACCCAGTACTTC,CASSLRLAGDPQETQYF
TRBV5-1,TRBJ2-3,-,-,TGCGCCAGCAACCCCACGGGGACACCGGCCGGTACGCAGTATTTT,CASNPTGTPAGTQYF
TRBV7-2,TRBJ2-7,-,TRBD2,TGTGCCAGCAGCGTCACTAGCGGGAAAGCCTACGAGCAGTACTTC,CASSVTSGKAYEQYF
TRBV5-6,TRBJ2-7,-,-,TGTGCCAGCAGCTTAACCGGAGCCTACGAGCAGTACTTC,CASSLTGAYEQYF
TRBV4-1,TRBJ2-7,-,TRBD1,TGCGCCAGCAGCCAAGATCTGGGACAGCGATTCTTCTACGAGCAGTACTTC,CASSQDLGQRFFYEQYF
TRBV13,TRBJ2-4,-,-,TGTGCCAGCAGCTTACAGGGACTTGGCAAAAACATTCAGTACTTC,CASSLQGLGKNIQYF
TRBV10-1,TRBJ2-2,-,-,TGCGCCAGCAGTGAGCTATCACCGGGACTGACCGGGGAGCTGTTTTTT,CASSELSPGLTGELFF
TRBV5-8,TRBJ1-2,-,-,TGTGCCAGCAGTCCCTATTCTCAGGGGCAGGATGGCTACACCTTC,CASSPYSQGQDGYTF
TRBV7-6,TRBJ2-3,-,TRBD2,TGTGCCAGCAGCTTAGCGAGGTCTAGCGGGAGAAGCACAGATACGCAGTATTTT,CASSLARSSGRSTDTQYF
TRBV5-5,TRBJ2-7,-,-,TGTGCCAGCAGCTTGGGGGGCTATTCCTACGAGCAGTACTTC,CASSLGGYSYEQYF
TRBV5-4,TRBJ1-6,-,-,TGTGCCAGCAGCTTCAGGAACAGGGCCAATTCACCCCTCCACTTT,CASSFRNRANSPLHF
TRBV6-1,TRBJ2-7,-,-,TGTGCCAGCAGTGAAGCAGGAGGGTGGGACGAGCAGTACTTC,CASSEAGGWDEQYF
TRBV5-4,TRBJ2-1,-,TRBD2,TGTGCCAGCAGCCCGGGAGGCGGGAGAAGATCCTACAATGAGCAGTTCTTC,CASSPGGGRRSYNEQFF
TRBV15,TRBJ2-5,-,TRBD2,TGTGCCACCAGCGCGGGACTAGCGGAAACACAAGAGACCCAGTACTTC,CATSAGLAETQETQYF
TRBV5-1,TRBJ2-1,-,-,TGCGCCAGCAGCTTGACTCTAGCGTTCGGTGAGCAGTTCTTC,CASSLTLAFGEQFF
TRBV27,TRBJ2-5,-,TRBD2,TGTGCCAGCAGTGCACGGGCTAGCGGGAGGCACTGGGAGACCCAGTACTTC,CASSARASGRHWETQYF
TRBV9,TRBJ2-7,-,TRBD2,TGTGCCAGCAGCGTTGTGAGCGGGAGTCCCCACGAGCAGTACTTC,CASSVVSGSPHEQYF
TRBV5-6,TRBJ1-4,-,-,TGTGCCAGCAGCTTGATAGCAACTAATGAAAAACTGTTTTTT,CASSLIATNEKLFF
TRBV5-4,TRBJ2-1,-,-,TGTGCCAGCAGCTGGCGTGGCGCGGGATCAGGTGAGCAGTTCTTC,CASSWRGAGSGEQFF
TRBV5-1,TRBJ1-2,-,-,TGCGCCAGCAGCCTCAGGGGTAACTATGGCTACACCTTC,CASSLRGNYGYTF
TRBV11-2,TRBJ2-1,-,TRBD2,TGTGCCAGCTTAGCGGGAGGTGACAATGAGCAGTTCTTC,CASLAGGDNEQFF
TRBV6-6,TRBJ2-1,-,TRBD2,TGTGCCAGCAGCTACGGCGGCGGGAGGGAAAATGAGCAGTTCTTC,CASSYGGGRENEQFF
TRBV2,TRBJ1-3,-,-,TGTGCCAGCAGTATACGCTCTTATCGGGGAAACACCATATATTTT,CASSIRSYRGNTIYF
TRBV5-1,TRBJ2-5,-,TRBD2,TGCGCCAGCAGCTTGGGAGCACTAGCGGGAGAGGAGACCCAGTACTTC,CASSLGALAGEETQYF
TRBV5-1,TRBJ2-1,-,-,TGCGCCAGCAGCTTTACCTCAGGGTACAATGAGCAGTTCTTC,CASSFTSGYNEQFF
TRBV2,TRBJ2-5,-,TRBD1,TGTGCCAGCAGTGCTACACAGGGGACCGGAGAGACCCAGTACTTC,CASSATQGTGETQYF
TRBV10-1,TRBJ1-2,-,-,TGCGCCAGCAGCGCAAGCGCTAACTATGGCTACACCTTC,CASSASANYGYTF
TRBV2,TRBJ2-7,few,-,TGTGCCAGCACCCTTGAGCGCAGCTCCTACGAGCAGTACTTC,CASTLERSSYEQYF
TRBV6-1,TRBJ2-1,once,TRBD1,TGTGCCAGCAGAGCCGGGACAGGGACCTACAATGAGCAGTTCTTC,CASRAGTGTYNEQFF
TRBV1,TRBJ1-5,-,-,TGCACCAGCAGCCAAGACAGGGTCCAGCCCCAGCATTTT,CTSSQDRVQPQHF
TRBV13,TRBJ1-4,-,-,TGTGCCAGCAGCTTAGGGTTCGAGGATGAAAAACTGTTTTTT,CASSLGFEDEKLFF
TRBV6-6,TRBJ1-4,-,TRBD1,TGTGCCAGCACCGACACAGGGGGTAATGAAAAACTGTTTTTT,CASTDTGGNEKLFF
TRBV5-1,TRBJ2-1,-,TRBD2,TGCGCCAGCAGCTTGGGCACTAGCGGGGGACATGATGAGCAGTTCTTC,CASSLGTSGGHDEQFF
TRBV7-2,TRBJ2-5,once,-,TGTGCCAGCAGCTTAGCCCCCGGGGGGCCAGAGACCCAGTACTTC,CASSLAPGGPETQYF
TRBV7-3,TRBJ2-3,-,-,TGTGCCAGCAGCTTAATAGGGGGAGATACGCAGTATTTT,CASSLIGGDTQYF
TRBV19,TRBJ1-5,-,-,TGTGCCAGTACCCACGCCAGTAGCAATCAGCCCCAGCATTTT,CASTHASSNQPQHF
TRBV7-8,TRBJ1-1,-,-,TGTGCCAGCAGCTCCAACCCCCCTATTGGCACTGAAGCTTTCTTT,CASSSNPPIGTEAFF
TRBV5-1,TRBJ2-7,-,TRBD1,TGCGCCAGCAGCCAAAGGGACAGGGGCTACGAGCAGTACTTC,CASSQRDRGYEQYF
TRBV5-4,TRBJ2-5,once,TRBD1,TGTGCCAGCAGCCAGTCCGACAGGGCCCCCCAAGAGACCCAGTACTTC,CASSQSDRAPQETQYF
TRBV2,TRBJ2-2,-,-,TGTGCCAGCAGTCTAGCCAGTGGAGGCCCGAACACCGGGGAGCTGTTTTTT,CASSLASGGPNTGELFF
TRBV2,TRBJ1-6,few,-,TGTGCCACGGAGGGACGGAGCTCTAATTCACCCCTCCACTTT,CATEGRSSNSPLHF
TRBV6-5,TRBJ1-6,-,-,TGTGCCAGCAGTTACGGCAGGGATAATTCACCCCTCCACTTT,CASSYGRDNSPLHF
TRBV28,TRBJ1-5,-,TRBD1,TGTGCCAGCAGTTGGGCGACAGGGGGCGTGGGGCAGCCCCAGCATTTT,CASSWATGGVGQPQHF
TRBV7-6,TRBJ2-5,-,TRBD2,TGTGCCAGCAGCTTAGGGGTCGCCGGGACTAGCGGAGAGACCCAGTACTTC,CASSLGVAGTSGETQYF
TRBV2,TRBJ1-1,-,TRBD1,TGTGCCAGCAGTACCGACAGGGGCTGGGCTGAAGCTTTCTTT,CASSTDRGWAEAFF
TRBV6-6,TRBJ2-7,-,-,TGTGCCAGCAGTTACCTGGACACCTACGAGCAGTACTTC,CASSYLDTYEQYF